This T cell receptor beta chain was captured in a study of T cell responses to AZD1222 COVID-19 vaccine. Here immunoSEQ multiplex PCR was the method, and the copy in TCRdb shows in-frame clones only, minus some. The sample has roughly 79,000 clones, about 91% seen once. Study conclusions and caveats: Most donors were white British, females outnumbered males, and clonal diversity was possibly underestimated. Unmutated variant regions reportedly attract nearly half of all spike-specific TCRs.

As for this clone: Its antigen is unidentified.

Germline-derived CDR1 and CDR2 are SGHRS and YFSETQ. Trimming stripped 4 bases from V and 1 base from J, with 11 bases between. The CDR3 consists of 14 residues. The specimen comprised peripheral blood, sampled on day 0 of MenACWY control vaccination. The clonotype was recovered from an adult in good health. The chain combines TRBV5-1 with TRBJ2-5; D may be TRBD1 (6 bases). The CDR3 reads CASSPDSSQETQYF. Here the CDR3 DNA reads TGCGCCAGCAGCCCGGACAGCAGCCAAGAGACCCAGTACTTC.